These T cell receptor beta chains were read from a single sample in a study of chemoradiotherapy in HPV16-positive cancers. Libraries were prepared by immunoSEQ multiplex PCR; TCRdb keeps only in-frame clonotypes and omits some of them. The sample has about 3,500 clones, 75% to 90% seen once. The source material was tumor tissue, sampled from a patient who underwent chemoradiotherapy. All receptors come from a human donor with HPV-associated anogenital cancer. CDR3s include the opening cysteine and the closing phenylalanine or tryptophan. A D gene is named only where the DNA matches it firmly. Not every row has a clone size; where given, it reads once, few, many or a size class.

CDR3aa: CASIRGRGGQGDTQYF
CDR3nt: TGTGCCAGCATCCGCGGACGGGGGGGCCAAGGAGATACGCAGTATTTT
v_gene: TRBV2
abundance: -
d_gene: TRBD2
j_gene: TRBJ2-3

CDR3aa: CASSFRGTGELFF
CDR3nt: TGTGCCAGCAGCTTTCGAGGTACCGGGGAGCTGTTTTTT
v_gene: TRBV5-4
abundance: -
d_gene: -
j_gene: TRBJ2-2

CDR3aa: CASSLSNGRGYNEQFF
CDR3nt: TGTGCCAGCAGTTTATCAAACGGGAGGGGCTACAATGAGCAGTTCTTC
v_gene: TRBV27
abundance: -
d_gene: TRBD2
j_gene: TRBJ2-1

CDR3aa: CASMGLVGFGDEQFF
CDR3nt: TGTGCCAGCATGGGACTAGTAGGTTTTGGGGATGAGCAGTTCTTC
v_gene: TRBV28
abundance: once
d_gene: TRBD2
j_gene: TRBJ2-1

CDR3aa: CASSLSAFGEQFF
CDR3nt: TGTGCCAGCAGCTTATCAGCGTTCGGCGAGCAGTTCTTC
v_gene: TRBV7-8
abundance: -
d_gene: -
j_gene: TRBJ2-1

CDR3aa: CASSWGTGREQYF
CDR3nt: TGTGCCAGCAGCTGGGGGACAGGGCGTGAGCAGTACTTC
v_gene: TRBV5-6
abundance: -
d_gene: TRBD1
j_gene: TRBJ2-7

CDR3aa: CASSTDRRTGPQHF
CDR3nt: TGTGCCAGTAGTACAGACCGGCGCACGGGGCCCCAGCATTTT
v_gene: TRBV19
abundance: few
d_gene: -
j_gene: TRBJ1-5

CDR3aa: CASRPGQGLMNTEAFF
CDR3nt: TGTGCCAGCAGACCGGGACAGGGGCTCATGAACACTGAAGCTTTCTTT
v_gene: TRBV6-6
abundance: once
d_gene: TRBD1
j_gene: TRBJ1-1

CDR3aa: CASSLGQGGYNEQFF
CDR3nt: TGTGCCAGCAGCTTGGGGCAGGGGGGATACAATGAGCAGTTCTTC
v_gene: TRBV5-4
abundance: -
d_gene: -
j_gene: TRBJ2-1

CDR3aa: CASSQGQGSLPGGTQYF
CDR3nt: TGTGCCAGCAGTCAAGGACAGGGATCGCTACCTGGTGGGACCCAGTACTTC
v_gene: TRBV6-1
abundance: -
d_gene: TRBD1
j_gene: TRBJ2-5

CDR3aa: CASSPGTGGSSYEQYF
CDR3nt: TGCGCCAGCAGCCCGGGGACAGGCGGCTCTTCCTACGAGCAGTACTTC
v_gene: TRBV5-1
abundance: -
d_gene: TRBD1
j_gene: TRBJ2-7

CDR3aa: CASSSDRNEAFF
CDR3nt: TGTGCCAGCTCATCAGACAGAAATGAAGCTTTCTTT
v_gene: TRBV18
abundance: -
d_gene: -
j_gene: TRBJ1-1

CDR3aa: CASAIIQGDTGELFF
CDR3nt: TGTGCCAGCGCTATTATACAGGGGGACACCGGGGAGCTGTTTTTT
v_gene: TRBV27
abundance: once
d_gene: TRBD1
j_gene: TRBJ2-2

CDR3aa: CASSQGSGWDTQYF
CDR3nt: TGTGCCAGCAGCCAAGGATCAGGATGGGATACGCAGTATTTT
v_gene: TRBV14
abundance: -
d_gene: -
j_gene: TRBJ2-3

CDR3aa: CASSEVPDRGHGYTF
CDR3nt: TGTGCCAGCAGTGAGGTGCCCGACAGGGGTCATGGCTACACCTTC
v_gene: TRBV25-1
abundance: -
d_gene: TRBD1
j_gene: TRBJ1-2

CDR3aa: CASSTTSGGRYGYTF
CDR3nt: TGTGCCAGCAGCACAACTTCAGGGGGCCGTTATGGCTACACCTTC
v_gene: TRBV7-9
abundance: -
d_gene: TRBD1
j_gene: TRBJ1-2

CDR3aa: CASSNPSRTLNTEAFF
CDR3nt: TGTGCCAGTAGTAACCCCTCCCGGACCCTGAACACTGAAGCTTTCTTT
v_gene: TRBV19
abundance: -
d_gene: -
j_gene: TRBJ1-1

CDR3aa: CASSEAMQDGTQYF
CDR3nt: TGTGCCAGCAGTGAAGCGATGCAAGATGGGACCCAGTACTTC
v_gene: TRBV6-1
abundance: -
d_gene: -
j_gene: TRBJ2-5

CDR3aa: CATDRDNTGELFF
CDR3nt: TGTGCCACTGACAGGGACAACACCGGGGAGCTGTTTTTT
v_gene: TRBV19
abundance: -
d_gene: TRBD1
j_gene: TRBJ2-2

CDR3aa: CASSVGQYQETQYF
CDR3nt: TGTGCCAGCAGTGTGGGCCAGTATCAAGAGACCCAGTACTTC
v_gene: TRBV25-1
abundance: -
d_gene: -
j_gene: TRBJ2-5

CDR3aa: CAWSVGGSQETQYF
CDR3nt: TGTGCCTGGAGTGTTGGTGGAAGCCAAGAGACCCAGTACTTC
v_gene: TRBV30
abundance: -
d_gene: -
j_gene: TRBJ2-5

CDR3aa: CASSLEGHSYEQYF
CDR3nt: TGCGCCAGCAGCTTGGAGGGACACTCCTACGAGCAGTACTTC
v_gene: TRBV5-1
abundance: -
d_gene: -
j_gene: TRBJ2-7

CDR3aa: CATSRGFTGSLETQYF
CDR3nt: TGTGCCACCAGCAGAGGTTTTACGGGATCTCTAGAGACCCAGTACTTC
v_gene: TRBV15
abundance: -
d_gene: -
j_gene: TRBJ2-5

CDR3aa: CAIYSGTSGYNEQFF
CDR3nt: TGTGCCATTTACTCCGGGACTAGCGGGTACAATGAGCAGTTCTTC
v_gene: TRBV10-3
abundance: -
d_gene: TRBD2
j_gene: TRBJ2-1

CDR3aa: CASSFVAQNSNQPQHF
CDR3nt: TGTGCCAGCAGTTTCGTGGCACAAAATAGCAATCAGCCCCAGCATTTT
v_gene: TRBV28
abundance: -
d_gene: -
j_gene: TRBJ1-5

CDR3aa: CASRDPGNDTQYF
CDR3nt: TGCGCCAGCCGGGACCCGGGGAATGATACGCAGTATTTT
v_gene: TRBV10-1
abundance: -
d_gene: -
j_gene: TRBJ2-3

CDR3aa: CASTMGGADTQYF
CDR3nt: TGTGCCAGTACGATGGGGGGGGCAGATACGCAGTATTTT
v_gene: TRBV19
abundance: -
d_gene: TRBD2
j_gene: TRBJ2-3

CDR3aa: CASSMVRGGVQYF
CDR3nt: TGTGCCAGTAGTATGGTGAGGGGAGGCGTGCAGTACTTC
v_gene: TRBV19
abundance: -
d_gene: -
j_gene: TRBJ2-7

CDR3aa: CASSYGRGLNQPQHF
CDR3nt: TGTGCCAGCAGTTACGGTCGGGGTTTGAATCAGCCCCAGCATTTT
v_gene: TRBV6-5
abundance: -
d_gene: -
j_gene: TRBJ1-5

CDR3aa: CASSPPAPEQFF
CDR3nt: TGTGCCAGCAGCCCCCCCGCGCCTGAGCAGTTCTTC
v_gene: TRBV11-2
abundance: -
d_gene: -
j_gene: TRBJ2-1

CDR3aa: CASSQSPLRGELFF
CDR3nt: TGCGCCAGCAGTCAATCCCCGCTGCGCGGGGAGCTGTTTTTT
v_gene: TRBV23-1
abundance: few
d_gene: -
j_gene: TRBJ2-2

CDR3aa: CASSLLGRGQETQYF
CDR3nt: TGTGCCAGCAGCTTGTTGGGGAGGGGCCAAGAGACCCAGTACTTC
v_gene: TRBV5-6
abundance: -
d_gene: TRBD2
j_gene: TRBJ2-5

CDR3aa: CASSAFTGASGNTIYF
CDR3nt: TGTGCCAGCAGCGCTTTCACCGGGGCTTCTGGAAACACCATATATTTT
v_gene: TRBV7-2
abundance: -
d_gene: -
j_gene: TRBJ1-3

CDR3aa: CASSPRQGGYTF
CDR3nt: TGTGCCAGCAGCCCTCGACAGGGTGGCTACACCTTC
v_gene: TRBV7-9
abundance: -
d_gene: TRBD1
j_gene: TRBJ1-2

CDR3aa: CASSERGTGNNEQFF
CDR3nt: TGTGCCAGCAGTGAAAGGGGGACAGGGAACAATGAGCAGTTCTTC
v_gene: TRBV6-1
abundance: -
d_gene: TRBD1
j_gene: TRBJ2-1

CDR3aa: CASRAGGSSYEQYF
CDR3nt: TGTGCCAGCAGAGCGGGAGGGAGCTCCTACGAGCAGTACTTC
v_gene: TRBV28
abundance: -
d_gene: TRBD2
j_gene: TRBJ2-7

CDR3aa: CASSHLGPTDTQYF
CDR3nt: TGCGCCAGCAGCCATCTGGGTCCCACAGATACGCAGTATTTT
v_gene: TRBV4-3
abundance: -
d_gene: -
j_gene: TRBJ2-3

CDR3aa: CASSRSYQETQYF
CDR3nt: TGTGCCAGTAGTCGGAGCTACCAAGAGACCCAGTACTTC
v_gene: TRBV19
abundance: -
d_gene: -
j_gene: TRBJ2-5

CDR3aa: CASRPTGDSPLHF
CDR3nt: TGTGCCAGCAGACCGACAGGGGATTCACCCCTCCACTTT
v_gene: TRBV7-9
abundance: -
d_gene: TRBD1
j_gene: TRBJ1-6

CDR3aa: CSVEMYMNTEAFF
CDR3nt: TGCAGCGTTGAGATGTACATGAACACTGAAGCTTTCTTT
v_gene: TRBV29-1
abundance: once
d_gene: -
j_gene: TRBJ1-1

CDR3aa: CASSSPLSPLHF
CDR3nt: TGTGCCAGCAGCTCCCCTCTTTCACCCCTCCACTTT
v_gene: TRBV7-2
abundance: -
d_gene: -
j_gene: TRBJ1-6

CDR3aa: CASSVGGGNPTDTQYF
CDR3nt: TGTGCCAGCAGCGTAGGAGGCGGGAATCCTACAGATACGCAGTATTTT
v_gene: TRBV9
abundance: once
d_gene: -
j_gene: TRBJ2-3

CDR3aa: CASSLSSGSWGEQYF
CDR3nt: TGTGCCAGCAGCTTGTCGAGCGGGAGTTGGGGAGAGCAGTACTTC
v_gene: TRBV5-4
abundance: -
d_gene: TRBD2
j_gene: TRBJ2-7

CDR3aa: CSVLGGYEQYF
CDR3nt: TGCAGTGTCTTAGGGGGTTACGAGCAGTACTTC
v_gene: TRBV20-1
abundance: once
d_gene: -
j_gene: TRBJ2-7

CDR3aa: CASSLAAGAGNTIYF
CDR3nt: TGTGCCAGCAGCTTAGCAGCGGGGGCCGGAAACACCATATATTTT
v_gene: TRBV7-8
abundance: -
d_gene: -
j_gene: TRBJ1-3

CDR3aa: CASSLGWSAPDTQYF
CDR3nt: TGTGCCAGCAGCTTAGGATGGTCTGCTCCGGATACGCAGTATTTT
v_gene: TRBV7-2
abundance: -
d_gene: -
j_gene: TRBJ2-3

CDR3aa: CASSVRGQGETQYF
CDR3nt: TGTGCCAGCAGTGTTAGAGGACAGGGGGAGACCCAGTACTTC
v_gene: TRBV2
abundance: -
d_gene: TRBD1
j_gene: TRBJ2-5

CDR3aa: CASSGLQGAGVNNEQFF
CDR3nt: TGTGCCAGCAGCGGGCTCCAGGGGGCGGGAGTAAACAATGAGCAGTTCTTC
v_gene: TRBV9
abundance: -
d_gene: -
j_gene: TRBJ2-1

CDR3aa: CASSGPSSSGANVLTF
CDR3nt: TGTGCCAGCAGTGGGCCGTCTAGCTCTGGGGCCAACGTCCTGACTTTC
v_gene: TRBV2
abundance: once
d_gene: -
j_gene: TRBJ2-6

CDR3aa: CASSSQQDQPQHF
CDR3nt: TGTGCCAGCAGCTCGCAACAAGATCAGCCCCAGCATTTT
v_gene: TRBV7-6
abundance: -
d_gene: -
j_gene: TRBJ1-5

CDR3aa: CASSPGLAGETQTQYF
CDR3nt: TGTGCCAGCAGCCCGGGACTAGCGGGAGAAACCCAGACCCAGTACTTC
v_gene: TRBV5-4
abundance: -
d_gene: TRBD2
j_gene: TRBJ2-5

CDR3aa: CASSLSPYSTDTQYF
CDR3nt: TGTGCTAGCAGCTTATCCCCGTACAGCACAGATACGCAGTATTTT
v_gene: TRBV7-7
abundance: -
d_gene: -
j_gene: TRBJ2-3

CDR3aa: CPEETQYF
CDR3nt: TGTCCGGAAGAGACCCAGTACTTC
v_gene: TRBV25-1
abundance: -
d_gene: -
j_gene: TRBJ2-5

CDR3aa: CASRDTTTYEQYF
CDR3nt: TGTGCCAGCAGGGACACCACTACCTACGAGCAGTACTTC
v_gene: TRBV6-5
abundance: -
d_gene: -
j_gene: TRBJ2-7

CDR3aa: CASSFGWQEYQETQYF
CDR3nt: TGTGCCAGCAGTTTTGGTTGGCAGGAGTACCAAGAGACCCAGTACTTC
v_gene: TRBV28
abundance: -
d_gene: -
j_gene: TRBJ2-5

CDR3aa: CASSPGTEAFF
CDR3nt: TGTGCCAGCTCACCGGGCACTGAAGCTTTCTTT
v_gene: TRBV18
abundance: once
d_gene: -
j_gene: TRBJ1-1

CDR3aa: CAISDTRKDNSPLHF
CDR3nt: TGTGCCATCAGTGATACGCGTAAGGATAATTCACCCCTCCACTTT
v_gene: TRBV10-3
abundance: -
d_gene: -
j_gene: TRBJ1-6

CDR3aa: CASSEGAGETQYF
CDR3nt: TGCGCCAGCAGTGAGGGGGCGGGAGAGACCCAGTACTTC
v_gene: TRBV10-1
abundance: -
d_gene: -
j_gene: TRBJ2-5

CDR3aa: CTSSQEETGASYEQYF
CDR3nt: TGCACCAGCAGCCAAGAAGAGACAGGGGCGTCCTACGAGCAGTACTTC
v_gene: TRBV1
abundance: -
d_gene: -
j_gene: TRBJ2-7